Listed here are 19 T cell receptor beta chains from one sample, sequenced in a study of CD8+CD57+ T cells in acquired aplastic anemia (dated by TCRdb to 2016 to 2019). These reads were obtained on an Illumina HiSeq 2000. Profiling of TCR beta VDJ combinations and CDR3 sequences used genomic DNA as the template. The public reads were quality trimmed at Q25 with fastp and then assembled into clones with MiXCR by TCRdb, keeping productive beta chains. Here each entry gathers all rows of one CDR3 protein and keeps the most common genes and DNA. The sample table holds around 290,000 distinct CDR3 sequences, of which about 50% were seen once. Roughly 1.2% of the sample comes from the top ten. Expansion of CD8+CD57+ cells had been shown by flow cytometry in the patients chosen for sequencing. Sample: sorted CD4+, CD8+, or CD8+CD57+ T cells (not recorded which) from PBMCs. The receptors were sampled from a human donor with aplastic anemia.

The CDR3 protein is CASSLYRTGETQYF. The CDR3 DNA reads TGTGCCAGCAGTTTATACAGGACTGGGGAGACCCAGTACTTC. The chain uses TRBV27 and TRBJ2-5; D tentatively reads TRBD1 or TRBD2 (5 bases each). Germline CDR1 is MNHEY and CDR2 is SMNVEV (reference sequence). This CDR3 spans 14 amino acids. V was shortened by 1 base and J by 5 bases, with 11 bases between the two germline ends.

V gene TRBV10-3 combines with J gene TRBJ2-5, with D possibly called TRBD1 or TRBD2 (5 bases each). Germline V gene data show CDR1 as ENHRY and CDR2 as SYGVKD. The germline V and J ends were trimmed by 0 bases and 3 bases, with 17 bases remaining between them. This CDR3 comprises 17 residues. CDR3 sequence (DNA): TGTGCCATCAGTGAGTCGAGAGTCGGGGCAGAAAAAGAGACCCAGTACTTC. Translation: CAISESRVGAEKETQYF.

This clonotype was detected only a few times. For the CDR3, the DNA is TGCGCCAGCCAGATGGGGGTCTCTGGAAACACCATATATTTT. Translating gives CASQMGVSGNTIYF. This chain connects TRBV5-1 to TRBJ1-3; perhaps TRBD1 as D (5 bases). Trimming stripped 7 bases from V and 0 bases from J, with 11 bases between. The CDR3 contains 14 residues. In germline, CDR1 is SGHRS, CDR2 YFSETQ.

J is TRBJ1-1 and V is TRBV7-2; 8 bases map to TRBD1. Trimming at V came to 5 bases and at J to 4 bases, leaving 6 bases not matched to a gene. Germline lookup yields CDR1 SGHTA and CDR2 FQGNSA. The CDR3 contains 14 residues. DNA for the CDR3: TGTGCCAGCAGCAGCAGGGGGCTTGGCACTGAAGCTTTCTTT. It encodes CASSSRGLGTEAFF.

This clonotype has ten or more counts. CDR3: CASSVEANKDTQYF. The CDR3 region has the DNA TGTGCCAGCAGCGTAGAAGCGAATAAAGATACGCAGTATTTT. This chain uses TRBV9 with TRBJ2-3; D is undetermined. The length of the CDR3 is 14 residues. Deletions cut 0 bases from V and 5 bases from J, with 10 bases between. Germline V gives CDR1 SGDLS, CDR2 YYNGEE.

This chain links TRBV7-9 with TRBJ1-6, with D perhaps TRBD1 (5 bases). CDR1 SEHNR and CDR2 FQNEAQ come from the germline V gene (reference sequence). V lost 5 bases to trimming and J lost 10 bases, with 18 bases between them. CDR3 length equals 15 residues. Written as DNA, the CDR3 is TGTGCCAGCAGCCAAGATGGGCAGGGCGGATCACCCCTCCACTTT. Protein product: CASSQDGQGGSPLHF.

The chain couples TRBV20-1 to TRBJ1-2; unclear D gene. The V gene lost 3 bases and the J gene lost 3 bases, with 11 bases spanning the gap. The CDR3 is 13 residues long. Germline V lookup: CDR1 DFQATT, CDR2 SNEGSKA (reference sequence). The CDR3 DNA follows: TGCAGTGCTAGCCACCCCTGGGACTATGGCTACACCTTC. It is translated as CSASHPWDYGYTF.

V gene TRBV7-9 combines with J gene TRBJ2-5; D unresolved. Germline CDR1 reads SEHNR; CDR2 reads FQNEAQ (reference sequence). The CDR3 has 17 residues. V was shortened by 5 bases and J by 2 bases, with 21 bases between the two germline ends. The CDR3 coding sequence is TGTGCCAGCAGCCCGACCTTCAGCGTAGTCGGACAAGAGACCCAGTACTTC. Its protein is CASSPTFSVVGQETQYF. The full variable domain, completed using reference TRBV7-9 and TRBJ2-5, is DTGVSQNPRHKITKRGQNVTFRCDPISEHNRLYWYRQTLGQGPEFLTYFQNEAQLEKSRLLSDRFSAERPKGSFSTLEIQRTEQGDSAMYLCASSPTFSVVGQETQYFGPGTRLLVL.

This clonotype was recorded many times. The chain links TRBV6-5 to TRBJ1-1; D unresolved. The ends were cut back, 7 bases at V and 8 bases at J, with 17 bases in the middle. Germline V gene data show CDR1 as MNHEY and CDR2 as SVGAGI. The CDR3 consists of 13 residues. The CDR3 spells CASTNDWSGEAFF. The DNA of the CDR3 is TGTGCCAGCACAAATGACTGGTCCGGCGAAGCTTTCTTT.

The CDR3 nucleotides are TGTGCCAGCAGTTACGAGGGGGAGGGCACAGATACGCAGTATTTT. Protein sequence: CASSYEGEGTDTQYF. The chain couples TRBV6-5 to TRBJ2-3; D tentatively fits TRBD1 or TRBD2 (6 bases each). The V end was cut by 2 bases, the J end by 1 base, with 10 bases between. CDR1 MNHEY and CDR2 SVGAGI come from the germline V gene. This CDR3 has 15 residues.

The rearrangement joins TRBV6-2 or TRBV6-3 to TRBJ2-3; D is possibly TRBD2 (5 bases). The V gene's germline CDR1 is MNHEY and CDR2 SVGEGT. This CDR3 has 12 amino acids. Trimming took off 8 bases at V and 0 bases at J, with 6 bases between the two ends. CDR3 nucleotides: TGTGCCAGCCGGGGAAGCACAGATACGCAGTATTTT. Protein sequence: CASRGSTDTQYF.

This clonotype was recorded at least ten times. This chain uses TRBV5-6 with TRBJ2-3, with D possibly matching TRBD1 (6 bases). The V end was cut by 0 bases, the J end by 5 bases, with 10 bases between. The CDR3 is 14 amino acids. Germline V gene sequence: CDR1 SGHDT, CDR2 YYEEEE. As DNA, the CDR3 is TGTGCCAGCAGCTTGGGGGGGCCCGGAGATACGCAGTATTTT. It translates to CASSLGGPGDTQYF.

The J gene is TRBJ2-7, the V gene TRBV5-4, with 8 positions matching TRBD1. Trimming cost V 4 bases and J 5 bases; bases outside gene matches: 5. The CDR3 covers 13 residues. In germline, CDR1 is SGHNT, CDR2 YYREEE (reference sequence). In DNA form, the CDR3 reads TGTGCCAGCAGCGAGGACAGGGAGCACGAGCAGTACTTC. It yields the protein CASSEDREHEQYF.

The CDR3 protein is CASSQGGLRGTEAFF. The CDR3 DNA is TGCGCCAGCAGCCAAGGGGGACTTCGGGGGACTGAAGCTTTCTTT. This chain connects TRBV4-1 to TRBJ1-1, with TRBD1 as a possible D gene (5 bases). Germline CDR1 MGHRA, CDR2 YSYEKL. Trimming took off 1 base at V and 5 bases at J, with 14 bases between the two ends. CDR3 length: 15 residues.

The V and J genes are TRBV15 and TRBJ2-1; TRBD2 matches 11 bases. CDR3 length equals 14 residues. Germline values: CDR1 LNHNV, CDR2 YYDKDF (reference sequence). The trim removed 2 bases at V and 7 bases at J, leaving 1 base unmatched. This CDR3 is CATSRLAGGNEQFF. The CDR3 DNA follows: TGTGCCACCAGCAGACTAGCGGGAGGTAATGAGCAGTTCTTC.

V is TRBV5-1 and J is TRBJ2-7, with 7 bases identical to TRBD1. V dropped 9 bases and J dropped 1; count of bases not matched to a gene: 7. Germline loops: CDR1 SGHRS, CDR2 YFSETQ. This CDR3 is 13 amino acids long. This CDR3 reads CATSDRSSYEQYF. Written as DNA, the CDR3 is TGCGCCACCTCGGACAGGAGTTCCTACGAGCAGTACTTC. Filled out from reference TRBV5-1 and TRBJ2-7, the complete variable domain reads KAGVTQTPRYLIKTRGQQVTLSCSPISGHRSVSWYQQTPGQGLQFLFEYFSETQRNKGNFPGRFSGRQFSNSRSEMNVSTLELGDSALYLCATSDRSSYEQYFGPGTRLTVT.

This clonotype was recorded only once. The rearrangement links TRBV10-3 to TRBJ1-2, with 8 bases identical to TRBD1. Germline trimming cut 3 bases from V and 6 bases from J; bases unmatched to any gene: 9. The CDR3 sequence is 15 residues long. The germline V gene has CDR1 ENHRY and CDR2 SYGVKD. The CDR3 bases are TGTGCCATCAGTGAAGTTAATCAGGGGGCAGATGGCTACACCTTC. Its translation: CAISEVNQGADGYTF.

The chain is built from TRBV7-3 and TRBJ2-1; 8 nucleotides line up with TRBD1. J gave up 2 bases and V 4 bases, and 7 bases lay outside the gene matches. Looked up from germline, CDR1 is SGHTA and CDR2 is FQGTGA. There are 16 residues in the CDR3. The CDR3 DNA reads TGTGCCAGCAGCTCCGACAGGGGTGAAGCCTACAATGAGCAGTTCTTC. Amino acids: CASSSDRGEAYNEQFF.

The rearrangement links TRBV12-3 or TRBV12-4 to TRBJ1-2; 7 bases line up with TRBD1. The junction had 6 bases not matched to a gene; V was cut back by 5 bases and J by 12 bases. CDR3 size: 11 residues. The CDR3: CASSAGGEDTF. In DNA form, the CDR3 reads TGTGCCAGCAGTGCAGGGGGTGAGGACACCTTC.